This T cell receptor (beta chain) comes out of a study of cytomegalovirus exposure and HLA in healthy donors. Trimming removed 3 bases from V and 1 base from J; junction bases left unmatched: 11. CDR3 length: 17 amino acids. Germline lookup yields CDR1 SGHTA and CDR2 FQGNSA. Primers: 60 Vbeta forward and 13 Jbeta reverse. Sequencing was performed with immunoSEQ multiplex PCR; in TCRdb, only in-frame clones are kept and a portion is missing. In the table there are around 140,000 clones, roughly 76% of which are singletons. The specimen sequenced was PBMCs. The V call is TRBV7-2, the J call TRBJ2-7; TRBD2 aligns across 8 bases. The sequence derives from a woman aged 25 to 39 in good health and CMV-seronegative. This CDR3 reads CASSFYMGAGGSYEQYF. CDR3 nucleotide sequence: TGTGCCAGCAGCTTTTACATGGGGGCGGGGGGTTCCTACGAGCAGTACTTC.